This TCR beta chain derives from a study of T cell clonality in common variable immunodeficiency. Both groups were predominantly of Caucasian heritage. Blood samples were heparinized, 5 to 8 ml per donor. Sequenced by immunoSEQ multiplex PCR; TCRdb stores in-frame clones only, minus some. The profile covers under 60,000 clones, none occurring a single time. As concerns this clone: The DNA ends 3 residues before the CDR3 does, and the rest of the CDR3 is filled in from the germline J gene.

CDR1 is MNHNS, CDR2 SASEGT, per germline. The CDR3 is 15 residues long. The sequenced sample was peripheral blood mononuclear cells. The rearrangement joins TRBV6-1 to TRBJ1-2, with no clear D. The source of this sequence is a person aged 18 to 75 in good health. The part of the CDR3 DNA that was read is TGTGCCAGCAGTGAAGGACTAGCGGACTCCTACGAC. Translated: CASSEGLADSYD. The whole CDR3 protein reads CASSEGLADSYDYTF.